What follows are 16 T cell receptor beta chains derived from one specimen sequenced in a study of CD4+ T cells in melanoma. Some clones are missing from TCRdb's copy, which holds only in-frame ones; the method was immunoSEQ multiplex PCR. The sample records roughly 110,000 clones, roughly 90% being singletons. The source material was peripheral blood. These receptors were taken from a human donor with melanoma.

The CDR3 protein is CASSIKRRDNQPQHF. In DNA form, the CDR3 reads TGTGCCAGTAGTATCAAGCGACGGGACAATCAGCCCCAGCATTTT. The chain has TRBV19 and TRBJ1-5; D is unclear. Trimming cost V 3 bases and J 3 bases, with 12 bases left between them. Germline V CDR1 and CDR2: LNHDA, SQIVND (reference sequence). There are 15 residues in the CDR3. The whole variable domain, remainder taken from reference TRBV19 and TRBJ1-5, is DGGITQSPKYLFRKEGQNVTLSCEQNLNHDAMYWYRQDPGQGLRLIYYSQIVNDFQKGDIAEGYSVSREKKESFPLTVTSAQKNPTAFYLCASSIKRRDNQPQHFGDGTRLSIL.

The genes are TRBV7-2 and TRBJ1-3, with D hard to call. The CDR3 consists of 12 residues. Trimming took 3 bases from V and 3 from J, leaving 3 bases between them. Germline-derived CDR1 and CDR2 are SGHTA and FQGNSA. CDR3 coding DNA: TGTGCCAGCAGCTTCGGTGGAAACACCATATATTTT. It specifies CASSFGGNTIYF.

The chain has TRBV12-5 and TRBJ2-1, with 10 bases fitting TRBD2. The CDR3 spans 17 residues. The germline V gene has CDR1 LGHNT and CDR2 FRNRAP. V was clipped by 6 bases and J by 4 bases; unmatched bases: 12. The CDR3 coding sequence is TGTGCTAGTGGCCCTGACGGGACTAGCGTGGGGTACAATGAGCAGTTCTTC. Translation gives CASGPDGTSVGYNEQFF.

The chain carries TRBV19 and TRBJ1-4; D unresolved. Per the germline V gene, CDR1 is LNHDA and CDR2 is SQIVND (reference sequence). This CDR3 contains 13 residues. V lost 5 bases and J 8 bases, leaving 12 bases between the germline ends. CDR3 nucleotide sequence: TGTGCCAGTAGTCCTTCCTTGGGGGAAAAACTGTTTTTT. The encoded protein is CASSPSLGEKLFF.

The V and J genes are TRBV4-3 and TRBJ1-2; 8 bases map to TRBD1. Trimming cost V 1 base and J 7 bases; bases outside gene matches: 11. The CDR3 covers 16 residues. Germline V gene data show CDR1 as LGHNA and CDR2 as YSLEER. CDR3 in amino acids: CASSQVPGQGAGGYTF. For the CDR3, the DNA is TGCGCCAGCAGCCAAGTTCCCGGCCAGGGGGCCGGTGGCTACACCTTC.

The chain combines TRBV6-6 with TRBJ1-2; 12 nucleotides line up with TRBD1. V was pared by 5 bases and J by 7 bases, with 8 bases of the junction left unmatched. The CDR3 is 15 residues long. The germline CDR1 and CDR2 sequences are MNHNY and SVGAGI (reference sequence). The CDR3 nucleotides are TGTGCCAGCAGTAGGGACAGGGGGCGCGGGTTTGGCTACACCTTC. Its translation: CASSRDRGRGFGYTF.

The chain has TRBV19 and TRBJ2-5, with TRBD1 matching over 8 bases. The CDR3 loop spans 13 amino acids. Per the germline V gene, CDR1 is LNHDA and CDR2 is SQIVND (reference sequence). V was clipped by 1 base and J by 7 bases; unmatched bases: 2. CDR3 region: CASSIAGGGTQYF. In DNA, the CDR3 is TGTGCCAGTAGTATAGCAGGGGGCGGGACCCAGTACTTC.

The rearrangement uses TRBV20-1 and TRBJ2-3; tentatively, D is TRBD2 (5 bases). The germline CDR1 and CDR2 sequences are DFQATT and SNEGSKA (reference sequence). The CDR3 totals 11 residues. The germline V and J ends were trimmed by 7 bases and 6 bases, with 11 bases remaining between them. CDR3 DNA: TGCAGTGATCAAACGGGGGATACGCAGTATTTT. This translates into CSDQTGDTQYF.

The rearrangement joins TRBV5-4 to TRBJ2-1; perhaps TRBD2 as D (5 bases). This CDR3 spans 13 amino acids. Trimming stripped 4 bases from V and 7 bases from J, with 12 bases between. The germline V gene encodes CDR1 SGHNT and CDR2 YYREEE (reference sequence). As DNA, the CDR3 is TGTGCCAGCAGCCCGGACTGGCAAAATGAGCAGTTCTTC. Translating it yields CASSPDWQNEQFF.

This clone was recorded only once. The chain is built from TRBV5-1 and TRBJ2-1; 8 bases fit TRBD2. The CDR3 is made up of 16 amino acids. V gave up 3 bases and J gave up 2 bases; unmatched junction bases: 7. Germline lookup yields CDR1 SGHRS and CDR2 YFSETQ. The CDR3 protein is CASSSRGGPPYNEQFF. The CDR3 coding sequence is TGCGCCAGCAGCTCCCGGGGGGGCCCCCCCTACAATGAGCAGTTCTTC.

V gene TRBV7-9 combines with J gene TRBJ2-3; 10 positions agree with TRBD2. This CDR3 is built from 16 residues. Trimming at V came to 10 bases and at J to 0 bases, leaving 10 bases not matched to a gene. Germline loops: CDR1 SEHNR, CDR2 FQNEAQ (reference sequence). This CDR3 reads CATDKSGRESTDTQYF. CDR3 in DNA: TGTGCCACGGATAAAAGCGGGAGGGAAAGCACAGATACGCAGTATTTT.

This clone was seen a single time. The chain couples TRBV5-1 to TRBJ1-2, with D possibly matching TRBD1 (6 bases). The V gene lost 4 bases and the J gene lost 2 bases, with 15 bases spanning the gap. CDR1 and CDR2 (germline): SGHRS, YFSETQ. The CDR3 consists of 15 residues. The chain's CDR3 is CASSVQGDLNYGYTF. Written as DNA, the CDR3 is TGCGCCAGCAGCGTACAGGGAGATTTAAACTATGGCTACACCTTC.

The J gene is TRBJ2-5, the V gene TRBV7-2; D may correspond to TRBD1 or TRBD2 (5 bases each). CDR1 and CDR2 from the germline V gene are SGHTA and FQGNSA. Trimming shortened V by 4 bases and J by 7 bases, and 10 bases separated the two germline ends. CDR3 size: 12 residues. CDR3 DNA: TGTGCCAGCAGCTCGGGACGATCGACCCAGTACTTC. Its translation is CASSSGRSTQYF.

CDR3 in amino acids: CASSLRTSGTYYEQYF. The CDR3 DNA sequence: TGTGCCAGCAGCCTCCGGACTAGCGGGACCTACTACGAGCAGTACTTC. The chain is built from TRBV5-5 and TRBJ2-7, with 12 bases aligning to TRBD2. The CDR3 sequence is 16 residues long. Germline-derived CDR1 and CDR2 are SGHKS and YYEKEE (reference sequence). Germline trimming cut 4 bases from V and 3 bases from J; bases unmatched to any gene: 8.

This chain links TRBV2 with TRBJ1-2; D is possibly TRBD1 (5 bases). Germline V gene lookup returns CDR1 SNHLY and CDR2 FYNNEI. The V end was cut by 8 bases, the J end by 0 bases, with 13 bases between. The CDR3 consists of 14 residues. Written as DNA, the CDR3 is TGTGCCAGCGGTTTAGACAGAGCTAACTATGGCTACACCTTC. It codes for CASGLDRANYGYTF.

The chain carries TRBV23-1 and TRBJ2-2; 8 nucleotides agree with TRBD1. TRBV23-1 counts as an open reading frame of uncertain function. V shed 1 base, J shed 3 bases, and the junction held 19 bases outside the gene matches. CDR3 size: 21 residues. The CDR3 reads CASSQLTAGTGGYNYTGELFF. The CDR3 DNA is TGCGCCAGCAGTCAATTAACGGCGGGAACAGGGGGATATAATTACACCGGGGAGCTGTTTTTT.